These 11 T cell receptor beta chains were sequenced from one sample in a study of blood T cell repertoires in COVID-19. Data came from immunoSEQ multiplex PCR; TCRdb stores just in-frame clones and leaves some out. The sample has 84,000 or so clones; around 81% are singletons. The sequenced material came from peripheral blood. The receptors shown here come from an elderly man with active or convalescent COVID-19.

V and J are TRBV9 and TRBJ1-3, with no clear D. The germline V and J ends were trimmed by 4 bases and 3 bases, with 11 bases remaining between them. Germline loops: CDR1 SGDLS, CDR2 YYNGEE. The CDR3 consists of 14 residues. In nucleotides, the CDR3 is TGTGCCAGCAGCTCCCACGGGGTTGGAAACACCATATATTTT. It codes for CASSSHGVGNTIYF.

The chain links TRBV7-9 to TRBJ2-1, with a tentative D call TRBD2 (5 bases). Trimming removed 2 bases at V and 3 bases at J, with 8 bases between. The CDR3 is 14 amino acids. The germline V gene has CDR1 SEHNR and CDR2 FQNEAQ (reference sequence). The chain's CDR3 is CASSLTSSYNEQFF. The DNA for the CDR3 is TGTGCCAGCAGCTTAACTAGTAGCTACAATGAGCAGTTCTTC.

This clone has only a few counts. The chain uses TRBV19 and TRBJ1-5, with TRBD1 matching 12 bases. The CDR3 contains 15 residues. CDR1 is LNHDA and CDR2 is SQIVND in the germline V gene (reference sequence). The trim removed 6 bases at V and 12 bases at J, leaving 12 bases unmatched. CDR3: CASSTGQGAISNQHF. The CDR3 bases are TGTGCCAGTAGCACGGGACAGGGGGCGATAAGTAACCAGCATTTT. Combining the CDR3 with reference TRBV19 and TRBJ1-5 gives the whole variable domain DGGITQSPKYLFRKEGQNVTLSCEQNLNHDAMYWYRQDPGQGLRLIYYSQIVNDFQKGDIAEGYSVSREKKESFPLTVTSAQKNPTAFYLCASSTGQGAISNQHFGDGTRLSIL.

For the CDR3, the DNA is TGCGCCAGCAGCTCTAGAACGGGACAGATGAACAATGAGCAGTTCTTC. Protein product: CASSSRTGQMNNEQFF. The V and J genes are TRBV5-1 and TRBJ2-1; 7 nucleotides match TRBD1. This CDR3 region has 16 residues. V lost 3 bases to trimming and J lost 5 bases; unmatched junction nucleotides: 11. CDR1 and CDR2 (germline): SGHRS, YFSETQ. Full variable domain (rest looked up from reference TRBV5-1 and TRBJ2-1): KAGVTQTPRYLIKTRGQQVTLSCSPISGHRSVSWYQQTPGQGLQFLFEYFSETQRNKGNFPGRFSGRQFSNSRSEMNVSTLELGDSALYLCASSSRTGQMNNEQFFGPGTRLTVL.

This chain uses TRBV28 with TRBJ1-1; tentatively, D is TRBD1 (5 bases). This CDR3 region has 15 residues. The V end lost 6 bases, the J end lost 4 bases, and 18 bases lay between the germline ends. Germline loops: CDR1 MDHEN, CDR2 SYDVKM. The CDR3 bases are TGTGCCAGCAGACGCCGACAGCGGGAAAGCACTGAAGCTTTCTTT. It translates to CASRRRQRESTEAFF.

This clone has only one observation. The chain is built from TRBV24-1 and TRBJ2-3; the D is unclear. Trimming pared 2 bases from V and 0 bases from J, leaving 14 bases between. The CDR3 has 17 amino acids. CDR1 and CDR2 from the germline V gene are KGHDR and SFDVKD. CDR3 bases: TGTGCCACCAGTGATTCTAGGCAGCCGTTTAGCACAGATACGCAGTATTTT. This sequence encodes CATSDSRQPFSTDTQYF.

This chain connects TRBV11-2 to TRBJ1-2; D is unclear. Trimming pared 2 bases from V and 4 bases from J, leaving 14 bases between. The CDR3 runs to 15 residues. The germline gives CDR1 SGHAT, CDR2 FQNNGV. CDR3 amino acids: CASSLHGLRSYGYTF. In DNA form, the CDR3 reads TGTGCCAGCAGCTTACACGGACTGAGGAGCTATGGCTACACCTTC.

The chain recombines TRBV13 with TRBJ2-6, with D maybe TRBD1 (6 bases). This CDR3 is built from 18 residues. Germline V lookup: CDR1 PRHDT, CDR2 FYEKMQ (reference sequence). Trimming took off 1 base at V and 10 bases at J, with 23 bases between the two ends. This chain's CDR3 is CASSLVVGRTSQGNVLTF. The DNA for the CDR3 is TGTGCCAGCAGCTTAGTTGTCGGTCGGACCTCGCAGGGGAACGTCCTGACTTTC.

The chain links TRBV11-2 to TRBJ2-3; 9 nucleotides agree with TRBD2. This CDR3 region has 16 residues. Germline trimming cut 5 bases from V and 5 bases from J; bases unmatched to any gene: 11. In germline, CDR1 is SGHAT, CDR2 FQNNGV. This CDR3 is CASSVSGGSTVDTQYF. Here the CDR3 DNA reads TGTGCCAGCAGCGTTAGCGGGGGCTCTACCGTAGATACGCAGTATTTT.

A few counts support this clone. The chain recombines TRBV28 with TRBJ2-3; no definite D call. CDR1 and CDR2 (germline): MDHEN, SYDVKM. The CDR3 is made up of 14 amino acids. Trimming removed 6 bases from V and 0 bases from J, with 10 bases in between. The CDR3 nucleotides are TGTGCCAGCAGCCGGGTTATGAGCACAGATACGCAGTATTTT. Protein sequence: CASSRVMSTDTQYF.

This clone was picked up one time. V usage is TRBV19 and J usage is TRBJ1-6; 7 positions match TRBD1. V dropped 7 bases and J dropped 3; count of bases not matched to a gene: 6. The CDR3 covers 15 residues. Per germline, CDR1 LNHDA and CDR2 SQIVND (reference sequence). CDR3 sequence (DNA): TGTGCCAGTAATACAGGACAGGTCTATAATTCACCCCTCCACTTT. Translation gives CASNTGQVYNSPLHF.